One sample yielded the 21 T cell receptor beta chains listed below, sequenced in a study of identical twins (dated by TCRdb to about 2016). Libraries were constructed by 5' RACE. This sample was sequenced with an Illumina HiSeq 2000. TCRdb reran the public reads through fastp at Q25 and MiXCR, keeping productive beta chains. Rows with a matching CDR3 protein are joined into one entry that keeps the most common DNA and genes. The sample records under 250,000 distinct CDR3 sequences, about 13% of which are singletons. 4% to 5% of the sample rests with the top ten. The same sample was also used in a study of yellow fever vaccine responses in identical twins.

Sequenced sample: memory (CD45RO+) T cells sorted from blood. What this sample's cell subset or site label stands for: CD45RO+ enriched T cells. Source of these receptors: a woman younger than 35 in good health.

The CDR3 spells CASSLGVGTSPYEQYF. Written as DNA, the CDR3 is TGCGCCAGCAGCTTAGGGGTGGGGACTAGCCCCTACGAGCAGTACTTC. The gene calls are TRBV5-1 and TRBJ2-7, with 9 bases lining up with TRBD2. The V gene end was trimmed by 2 bases and the J gene end by 2 bases; junction bases not matched to a gene: 8. Germline CDR1 reads SGHRS; CDR2 reads YFSETQ. The CDR3 totals 16 residues.

This clonotype was seen a few times. The chain combines TRBV5-1 with TRBJ1-1; D is uncertain. Germline V gives CDR1 SGHRS, CDR2 YFSETQ. The CDR3 contains 14 residues. The V end lost 3 bases, the J end lost 3 bases, and 12 bases lay between the germline ends. CDR3 nucleotides: TGCGCCAGCAGCTCGGGCCCAGGTTACACTGAAGCTTTCTTT. It specifies CASSSGPGYTEAFF.

This clonotype has a count of ten or more. The chain employs TRBV12-3 or TRBV12-4 and TRBJ2-2; D is undetermined. The length of the CDR3 is 11 residues. V dropped 7 bases and J dropped 7 bases, with 7 bases sitting between them. CDR3 amino acids: CASTLLGELFF. In DNA form, the CDR3 reads TGTGCCAGCACTCTCCTCGGGGAGCTGTTTTTT.

This clonotype has more than one count but fewer than ten. This sequence joins TRBV7-6 and TRBJ2-1; D unclear. Trimming took 7 bases from V and 6 from J, leaving 16 bases between them. The germline V gene encodes CDR1 SGHVS and CDR2 FNYEAQ. This CDR3 region has 14 residues. The CDR3 reads CASTLRLGGNEQFF. The CDR3 coding sequence is TGTGCCAGCACCCTAAGGCTGGGCGGCAATGAGCAGTTCTTC.

The gene calls are TRBV2 and TRBJ2-7; the D is unclear. The germline V gene has CDR1 SNHLY and CDR2 FYNNEI. The CDR3 loop spans 14 amino acids. The V and J ends lost 6 bases and 1 base respectively, with 13 bases between them. The CDR3 spells CASRGDFSSYEQYF. The CDR3 bases are TGTGCCAGCAGGGGTGACTTTAGTTCCTACGAGCAGTACTTC.

This clonotype was seen a handful of times. The chain carries TRBV20-1 and TRBJ2-5; 8 nucleotides line up with TRBD2. V gave up 6 bases and J gave up 1 base; unmatched junction bases: 7. This CDR3 spans 14 amino acids. Germline values: CDR1 DFQATT, CDR2 SNEGSKA (reference sequence). This CDR3 is CSARAGVVQETQYF. The CDR3 region has the DNA TGCAGTGCCCGAGCGGGGGTGGTCCAAGAGACCCAGTACTTC.

For this clonotype: A read error may produce the germline difference seen at one junction end. The chain joins TRBV7-7 to TRBJ2-1, with D uncertain. Germline V gene sequence: CDR1 SSHAT, CDR2 FNYEAQ (reference sequence). CDR3 size: 13 residues. The CDR3 spells CASSLSLHNEQFF. CDR3 coding DNA: TGTGCTAGCAGCTTGTCCTTACACAATGAGCAGTTCTTC.

This clonotype was recorded many times. The chain joins TRBV12-3 or TRBV12-4 to TRBJ1-1; tentatively, D is TRBD1 (5 bases). The V and J ends lost 5 bases and 0 bases respectively, with 13 bases between them. The CDR3 sequence is 15 residues long. The CDR3 DNA follows: TGTGCCAGCAGTATACCGGGACTCATGAACACTGAAGCTTTCTTT. As protein: CASSIPGLMNTEAFF.

The chain uses TRBV20-1 and TRBJ2-1; 9 nucleotides agree with TRBD1. Germline V gene data show CDR1 as DFQATT and CDR2 as SNEGSKA (reference sequence). The CDR3 extends over 17 amino acids. The V gene end was trimmed by 5 bases and the J gene end by 4 bases; junction bases not matched to a gene: 15. Here the CDR3 DNA reads TGCAGTGCTCAGGTCCCGGGACAGGGTTTGGGGTACAATGAGCAGTTCTTC. This sequence encodes CSAQVPGQGLGYNEQFF.

This clonotype was observed many times. This sequence joins TRBV20-1 and TRBJ1-5; D ambiguous. CDR1 DFQATT and CDR2 SNEGSKA come from the germline V gene (reference sequence). V was trimmed by 6 bases and J by 0 bases, leaving 12 bases between them. This CDR3 has 14 amino acids. The CDR3 DNA follows: TGCAGTGCCCCGATAGGGAATAGCAATCAGCCCCAGCATTTT. Amino acids: CSAPIGNSNQPQHF.

This rearrangement joins TRBV12-3 or TRBV12-4 to TRBJ2-7, with D maybe TRBD2 (6 bases). The CDR3 is 15 residues long. Trimming left V 5 bases short and J 2 bases short, with 16 bases between. DNA for the CDR3: TGTGCCAGCAGTAATCCGGGACTTAGAACCTACGAGCAGTACTTC. As protein: CASSNPGLRTYEQYF.

The gene calls are TRBV5-8 and TRBJ2-1, with 9 bases lining up with TRBD1. Losses at the gene ends were 7 bases for V and 6 bases for J; bases not matched to a gene: 14. The CDR3 is made up of 16 amino acids. Germline CDR1 SGHTS, CDR2 YDEGEE. CDR3 residues: CASCRQDRGLPNEQFF. CDR3 DNA sequence: TGTGCCAGCTGCCGTCAGGACAGGGGATTGCCCAATGAGCAGTTCTTC. The full variable domain, its missing parts supplied by reference TRBV5-8 and TRBJ2-1, is EAGVTQSPTHLIKTRGQQATLRCSPISGHTSVYWYQQALGLGLQFLLWYDEGEERNRGNFPPRFSGRQFPNYSSELNVNALELEDSALYLCASCRQDRGLPNEQFFGPGTRLTVL.

In this sample, this clonotype turned up a few times. This sequence joins TRBV7-9 and TRBJ1-6, with D uncertain. Germline values: CDR1 SEHNR, CDR2 FQNEAQ (reference sequence). The CDR3 spans 15 residues. The V end lost 1 base, the J end lost 7 bases, and 11 bases lay between the germline ends. The CDR3 nucleotides are TGTGCCAGCAGCTTAGGCGGGGTAGTAAATTCACCCCTCCACTTT. Its translation is CASSLGGVVNSPLHF.

The table lists this clonotype with a few counts. The chain couples TRBV12-3 or TRBV12-4 to TRBJ1-4, with 8 bases lining up with TRBD1. J lost 0 bases, V lost 4 bases, and 7 bases had no gene match. The CDR3 sequence is 17 residues long. CDR3 nucleotides: TGTGCCAGCAGTTCAGGGGGCGGGTTTGCAACTAATGAAAAACTGTTTTTT. It is translated as CASSSGGGFATNEKLFF.

V and J are TRBV2 and TRBJ2-7; possible D gene TRBD1, 6 bases. Germline-derived CDR1 and CDR2 are SNHLY and FYNNEI. CDR3 size: 13 residues. V dropped 9 bases and J dropped 1 base, with 13 bases sitting between them. CDR3 loop: CASDPTGSYEQYF. In DNA form, the CDR3 reads TGTGCCAGTGATCCGACAGGTTCCTACGAGCAGTACTTC.

This clonotype was recorded at least ten times. CDR3 loop: CASSVATTYNEQFF. The CDR3 DNA reads TGTGCCAGCAGCGTAGCCACAACTTACAATGAGCAGTTCTTC. The chain uses TRBV9 and TRBJ2-1; D not certain. Germline CDR1 SGDLS, CDR2 YYNGEE. The V end was cut by 0 bases, the J end by 4 bases, with 8 bases between. The CDR3 spans 14 residues. The entire variable domain, with the rest obtained from reference TRBV9 and TRBJ2-1, is as follows: DSGVTQTPKHLITATGQRVTLRCSPRSGDLSVYWYQQSLDQGLQFLIQYYNGEERAKGNILERFSAQQFPDLHSELNLSSLELGDSALYFCASSVATTYNEQFFGPGTRLTVL.

This clonotype was counted at least ten times. The genes are TRBV4-1 and TRBJ2-3, with unresolved D. This CDR3 has 13 residues. Germline V lookup: CDR1 MGHRA, CDR2 YSYEKL. Deletions cut 0 bases from V and 14 bases from J, with 15 bases between. CDR3 coding DNA: TGCGCCAGCAGCCAAGATCAAGAGACCCCGAGGTATTTT. It encodes CASSQDQETPRYF.

This clonotype was seen at least ten times. This sequence joins TRBV10-3 and TRBJ2-1, with 7 bases lining up with TRBD2. This CDR3 contains 13 residues. Germline V gene lookup returns CDR1 ENHRY and CDR2 SYGVKD. The junction had 8 bases not matched to a gene; V was cut back by 7 bases and J by 8 bases. CDR3 DNA: TGTGCCATCATGGCTAGCGGTGAGGATGAGCAGTTCTTC. Translation gives CAIMASGEDEQFF.

Only a few counts were recorded for this clonotype. The V call is TRBV7-9, the J call TRBJ2-7; 7 nucleotides match TRBD1. The V gene's germline CDR1 is SEHNR and CDR2 FQNEAQ (reference sequence). The CDR3 is made up of 15 amino acids. V lost 1 base to trimming and J lost 1 base; unmatched junction nucleotides: 4. DNA of the CDR3: TGTGCCAGCAGCTTAGGGGACAGCCCTTCCTACGAGCAGTACTTC. Encoded protein: CASSLGDSPSYEQYF.

This clonotype was seen a handful of times. This chain uses TRBV6-1 with TRBJ1-4, with D maybe TRBD1 (5 bases). Germline-derived CDR1 and CDR2 are MNHNS and SASEGT. This CDR3 has 14 residues. The V end lost 6 bases, the J end lost 7 bases, and 15 bases lay between the germline ends. CDR3 amino acids: CASSPRGRAEKLFF. In DNA form, the CDR3 reads TGTGCCAGCAGCCCTAGGGGTAGGGCTGAAAAACTGTTTTTT.

This chain connects TRBV20-1 to TRBJ2-7, with 10 bases fitting TRBD2. The CDR3 is 15 residues long. Trimming cost V 5 bases and J 0 bases; bases outside gene matches: 7. Germline V lookup: CDR1 DFQATT, CDR2 SNEGSKA (reference sequence). Here the CDR3 reads CSAPIGTSVSYEQYF. The CDR3 nucleotides are TGCAGTGCTCCCATTGGGACTAGCGTCTCCTACGAGCAGTACTTC.